The T cell receptor beta chain described here comes from a study of blood T cell repertoires in COVID-19. As for the study in general: The United States, Italy and Spain provided the acute and convalescent COVID-19 samples. The cDNA or gDNA used as material had been derived from T cells, B-cell-depleted T cells, or PBMCs.

The CDR3 is made up of 12 amino acids. Trimming removed 3 bases from V and 1 base from J, with 6 bases in between. Per the germline V gene, CDR1 is DFQATT and CDR2 is SNEGSKA (reference sequence). The method was immunoSEQ multiplex PCR; TCRdb's version includes in-frame clones alone and lacks a portion of them. The data show 300,000 to 350,000 clones, with approximately 89% seen just once and roughly 3.3% held by the top ten. The sequenced sample was peripheral blood. The chain employs TRBV20-1 and TRBJ1-1; D is unclear. This TCR derives from a young woman who had recovered from COVID-19. The CDR3 DNA sequence: TGCAGTGCTAGTGTTAGGAACACTGAAGCTTTCTTT. This codes for CSASVRNTEAFF.